This T cell receptor beta chain was identified during a study of blood T cell repertoires in COVID-19. About the study: T cells, B-cell-depleted T cells, or PBMCs provided the cDNA or gDNA that served as material.

The CDR3 extends over 15 amino acids. The V end lost 4 bases, the J end lost 3 bases, and 13 bases lay between the germline ends. Germline-derived CDR1 and CDR2 are MDHEN and SYDVKM. Data came from immunoSEQ multiplex PCR; TCRdb stores just in-frame clones and leaves some out. The data show around 130,000 clones, roughly 82% seen once. Material for sequencing was peripheral blood. The chain joins TRBV28 to TRBJ1-5; maybe TRBD1 (6 bases). The receptor was derived from a human donor in a cohort sampled during active COVID-19. CDR3 protein: CASSWAGQLNQPQHF. The CDR3 DNA sequence: TGTGCCAGCAGTTGGGCCGGACAGCTCAATCAGCCCCAGCATTTT. Supplemented by reference TRBV28 and TRBJ1-5, the full variable domain reads DVKVTQSSRYLVKRTGEKVFLECVQDMDHENMFWYRQDPGLGLRLIYFSYDVKMKEKGDIPEGYSVSREKKERFSLILESASTNQTSMYLCASSWAGQLNQPQHFGDGTRLSIL.